The subject of this entry is one TCR beta chain. Per the original methods: Reference gene primers were amplified, and this amplification served to estimate nucleated cell counts. The method was immunoSEQ multiplex PCR; TCRdb's version includes in-frame clones alone and lacks a portion of them. The DNA was the basis for D and trimming; V, J and clone size are from that table. The sample lists approximately 130,000 clones; less than 90% were seen once. The cohort comprised adults aged 18 to 89 years residing in about 25 US areas. Clinical history as reported by participants underpinned cohort assignment. Donors in Cohort 3 counted as recovered after two negative PCRs, clearance, or symptom resolution. This record comes from a study of blood T cell repertoires in COVID-19. The length of the CDR3 is 16 residues. Germline V gives CDR1 SGHNT, CDR2 YYREEE (reference sequence). J gave up 2 bases and V 4 bases, and 7 bases lay outside the gene matches.

The chain has TRBV5-4 and TRBJ2-1; TRBD2 aligns across 9 bases. This receptor was obtained from a woman aged 50 to 60 who had recovered from COVID-19. Sample: PBMCs or T cells enriched from blood (not recorded which). In DNA form, the CDR3 reads TGTGCCAGCAGCCATGGGGAGCGGGGGGCCTACAATGAGCAGTTCTTC. Translated: CASSHGERGAYNEQFF.